Each of the 21 T cell receptor beta chains below was sequenced from the same sample in a study of T-cell reconstitution after alpha-beta-depleted transplantation in children. Using unique molecular identifiers, the investigators prepared the TCRbeta library. TCRdb processed the PCR reads anew with MiXCR; each CDR3 protein has one entry. The repertoire has 440,000 or so distinct CDR3 sequences, around 9.9% of them found once; the top ten carry approximately 5%. This sample comprised PBMCs from the stem cell graft donor, obtained from the stem cell graft. Receptors originate from a human donor who donated a stem cell graft to a child with acute myeloid leukemia.

The genes are TRBV7-6 and TRBJ2-7, with TRBD1 matching over 7 bases. Germline lookup yields CDR1 SGHVS and CDR2 FNYEAQ. Trimming took 5 bases from V and 4 from J; bases not matched to a gene: 8. The CDR3 runs 14 residues. CDR3 in DNA: TGTGCCAGCAGCGGCCGGACAGGTGGATACGAGCAGTACTTC. Encoded protein: CASSGRTGGYEQYF.

This clonotype has a count of ten or more. The chain carries TRBV5-6 and TRBJ1-5; TRBD1 agrees at 7 bases. Per germline, CDR1 SGHDT and CDR2 YYEEEE. The V gene end was trimmed by 2 bases and the J gene end by 5 bases; junction bases not matched to a gene: 7. This CDR3 comprises 15 residues. CDR3 residues: CASSLQGRRDQPQHF. Here the CDR3 DNA reads TGTGCCAGCAGCTTACAGGGGAGGAGGGATCAGCCCCAGCATTTT.

The CDR3 here is CASSPREFAGENEQFF. The CDR3 nucleotides are TGTGCCAGCAGCCCCCGCGAGTTTGCGGGGGAGAATGAGCAGTTCTTC. The V call is TRBV9, the J call TRBJ2-1; 7 nucleotides agree with TRBD2. Per the germline V gene, CDR1 is SGDLS and CDR2 is YYNGEE. This CDR3 has 16 residues. Trimming removed 4 bases from V and 7 bases from J; junction bases left unmatched: 14.

This clonotype has at least ten counts. V usage is TRBV7-8 and J usage is TRBJ1-1, with D perhaps TRBD1 (5 bases). Germline V gives CDR1 SGHVS, CDR2 FQNEAQ. V lost 10 bases and J lost 1, with 10 bases in between. There are 12 residues in the CDR3. CDR3 nucleotide sequence: TGTGCCACAGGGTGGGGGAACACTGAAGCTTTCTTT. Translating it yields CATGWGNTEAFF.

The chain is built from TRBV27 and TRBJ2-1; 7 positions agree with TRBD2. Germline loops: CDR1 MNHEY, CDR2 SMNVEV (reference sequence). Trimming at V came to 2 bases and at J to 3 bases, leaving 4 bases not matched to a gene. The CDR3 is 15 residues long. The CDR3 DNA is TGTGCCAGCAGTTTAGGTAGCGGGTACTACAATGAGCAGTTCTTC. Translated: CASSLGSGYYNEQFF.

This clonotype was counted only a few times. The rearrangement links TRBV6-1 to TRBJ2-1, with D maybe TRBD1 (5 bases). V dropped 2 bases and J dropped 10 bases, with 9 bases sitting between them. Per the germline V gene, CDR1 is MNHNS and CDR2 is SASEGT. There are 12 residues in the CDR3. CDR3 DNA sequence: TGTGCCAGCAGTGAATTTCGGACAGAGCAGTTCTTC. Amino acid sequence: CASSEFRTEQFF.

The rearrangement links TRBV6-1 to TRBJ2-1, with a weak D call TRBD2 (6 bases). Deletions cut 7 bases from V and 5 bases from J, with 18 bases between. The CDR3 contains 15 residues. CDR1 and CDR2 from the germline V gene are MNHNS and SASEGT. The CDR3 spells CASKTPGIADNEQFF. CDR3 nucleotides: TGTGCCAGCAAGACTCCCGGTATAGCGGACAATGAGCAGTTCTTC.

This rearrangement joins TRBV24-1 to TRBJ2-1; 10 bases are shared with TRBD2. This CDR3 is built from 16 residues. Germline CDR1 and CDR2: KGHDR and SFDVKD. Trimming at V came to 4 bases and at J to 4 bases, leaving 6 bases not matched to a gene. CDR3 nucleotide sequence: TGTGCCACCAGTGACCCAGCTAGCGGGGGATACAATGAGCAGTTCTTC. Protein: CATSDPASGGYNEQFF.

This clonotype was observed a few times. The rearrangement joins TRBV29-1 to TRBJ2-7; perhaps D is TRBD1 or TRBD2 (5 bases each). V lost 6 bases and J lost 0, with 12 bases in between. Looked up from germline, CDR1 is SQVTM and CDR2 is ANQGSEA. The CDR3 covers 13 residues. CDR3 sequence: CSVGHLASYEQYF. The CDR3 DNA is TGCAGCGTCGGACATCTAGCCTCCTACGAGCAGTACTTC.

The chain employs TRBV29-1 and TRBJ1-4, with no clear D. Germline V CDR1 and CDR2: SQVTM, ANQGSEA. The CDR3 sequence is 12 residues long. Trimming stripped 5 bases from V and 0 bases from J, with 4 bases between. The CDR3 bases are TGCAGCGTTTTCGCAACTAATGAAAAACTGTTTTTT. Translation: CSVFATNEKLFF.

In this sample, this clonotype turned up many times. The chain uses TRBV6-1 and TRBJ2-4; no definite D call. Trimming took 6 bases from V and 2 from J, leaving 11 bases between them. The CDR3 length is 14 residues. Germline CDR1 is MNHNS and CDR2 is SASEGT. The CDR3: CASSQGLPKNIQYF. Written as DNA, the CDR3 is TGTGCCAGCAGCCAAGGGTTGCCCAAAAACATTCAGTACTTC.

This clonotype has more than one count but fewer than ten. The genes are TRBV7-9 and TRBJ2-1; D possibly matches TRBD1 or TRBD2 (5 bases each). With 5 bases removed from V and 8 bases from J, the gap between germline ends came to 22 bases. Germline CDR1 reads SEHNR; CDR2 reads FQNEAQ (reference sequence). The CDR3 length is 16 residues. The CDR3 DNA follows: TGTGCCAGCAGCCTTAATGTTTGGGGGTCAGGTGATGAGCAGTTCTTC. This encodes CASSLNVWGSGDEQFF.

This clonotype was seen a handful of times. The chain has TRBV5-1 and TRBJ2-3; D possibly uses TRBD1 or TRBD2 (5 bases each). CDR3 length: 19 residues. Germline V CDR1 and CDR2: SGHRS, YFSETQ. V lost 3 bases and J lost 6, with 29 bases in between. CDR3 sequence: CASSSEITTGTRRMDTQYF. CDR3 nucleotide sequence: TGCGCCAGCAGCTCCGAGATTACCACCGGGACCAGAAGGATGGATACGCAGTATTTT. Full variable domain (remainder filled in from reference TRBV5-1 and TRBJ2-3): KAGVTQTPRYLIKTRGQQVTLSCSPISGHRSVSWYQQTPGQGLQFLFEYFSETQRNKGNFPGRFSGRQFSNSRSEMNVSTLELGDSALYLCASSSEITTGTRRMDTQYFGPGTRLTVL.

This clonotype was seen a handful of times. V and J are TRBV29-1 and TRBJ1-2; TRBD1 is a possible D gene (6 bases). This CDR3 is 13 amino acids long. Germline V gene sequence: CDR1 SQVTM, CDR2 ANQGSEA. Trimming removed 3 bases from V and 8 bases from J, with 16 bases in between. CDR3 sequence reads: CSVDGGGWQGYTF. For the CDR3, the DNA is TGCAGCGTTGATGGAGGGGGGTGGCAAGGCTACACCTTC.

V gene TRBV9 combines with J gene TRBJ2-2; 8 positions match TRBD1. Germline values: CDR1 SGDLS, CDR2 YYNGEE. This CDR3 region has 17 residues. Losses at the gene ends were 3 bases for V and 5 bases for J; bases not matched to a gene: 12. CDR3 region: CASSATAGTGGTGELFF. DNA of the CDR3: TGTGCCAGCAGCGCGACGGCCGGGACAGGAGGGACCGGGGAGCTGTTTTTT.

This clonotype appeared a few times. The gene calls are TRBV6-5 and TRBJ2-1; D may match TRBD1 or TRBD2 (5 bases each). Trimming cost V 6 bases and J 15 bases, with 15 bases left between them. CDR1 is MNHEY, CDR2 SVGAGI, per germline. The CDR3 is 11 amino acids. The CDR3 DNA reads TGTGCCAGCAGACGGGACGGCCTTCGGTTCTTC. Encoded protein: CASRRDGLRFF.

This clonotype has a count of ten or more. The conserved phenylalanine or tryptophan is not found at the CDR3 terminus, so this likely reflects a read error. The DNA is omitted, as the CDR3 cannot be located on it reliably, and the CDR3 follows TCRdb's listing. This chain joins TRBV25-1 and TRBJ2-7. Germline assignment: CDR1 MGHDK and CDR2 SYGVNS. The CDR3 spans 9 amino acids, including both terminal residues. The CDR3 reads CASSEGVTM.

This clonotype has at least ten counts. The gene calls are TRBV5-1 and TRBJ2-7; TRBD1 matches at 7 bases. Losses at the gene ends were 3 bases for V and 3 bases for J; bases not matched to a gene: 6. CDR1 and CDR2 (germline): SGHRS, YFSETQ. CDR3 length: 14 amino acids. CDR3 sequence: CASSYRDRGYEQYF. CDR3 DNA sequence: TGCGCCAGCAGCTACCGGGACAGAGGCTACGAGCAGTACTTC.

The chain uses TRBV7-2 and TRBJ2-7; 10 bases are shared with TRBD2. CDR1 is SGHTA and CDR2 is FQGNSA in the germline V gene. J was trimmed by 1 base and V by 10 bases; bases with no gene match: 10. The CDR3 is 15 amino acids. CDR3 bases: TGTGCCATCAGGCAAGGGACTAGCGTGTCCTACGAGCAGTACTTC. Translating gives CAIRQGTSVSYEQYF.

The chain links TRBV18 to TRBJ2-7; D is perhaps TRBD1 or TRBD2 (5 bases each). V was cut by 3 bases and J by 2 bases, with 14 bases left in between. In germline, CDR1 is KGHSH, CDR2 LQKENI. The CDR3 runs to 15 residues. CDR3 sequence: CASSPGRLGAYEQYF. The CDR3 nucleotides read TGTGCCAGCTCACCCGGCCGCCTGGGGGCCTACGAGCAGTACTTC.

This clonotype has a count of ten or more. The chain is built from TRBV5-5 and TRBJ2-5; D tentatively reads TRBD1 or TRBD2 (5 bases each). In germline, CDR1 is SGHKS, CDR2 YYEKEE (reference sequence). The CDR3 is 12 amino acids. Between the trimmed V and J ends, which lost 4 bases and 4 bases, there was a span of 8 bases. This CDR3 is CASSGTGETQYF. The DNA for the CDR3 is TGTGCCAGCAGCGGGACGGGAGAGACCCAGTACTTC.